A selection of T cell receptor beta chains follows, all from one sample in a study of OX40 agonist ivuxolimab in advanced cancers. TCRdb keeps only in-frame clones here, not all; method: immunoSEQ multiplex PCR. Of about 75,000 clones listed, roughly nine tenths are singletons. Source: CD4+ or CD8+ T cells sorted from blood, taken in a trial of the OX40 agonist ivuxolimab. The source of these receptors is an adult with an advanced solid tumor such as melanoma, head and neck, liver or kidney cancer. The CDR3 runs from the conserved cysteine through the conserved F or W. A D gene is named only where the DNA matches it firmly. Size tells how often a clone was seen (once, few, many) or the class of an expanded clone, and some rows leave it out.

cdr3_nt | cdr3_aa | j_call | v_call | clone_size | d_call
TGCGCCAGCAGCGGACAGGGTGGCGATGAGCAGTTCTTC | CASSGQGGDEQFF | TRBJ2-1 | TRBV5-1 | NA | TRBD1
TGTGCCAGCAGCCCAGGGGACCAGGGTCGAGAGACCCAGTACTTC | CASSPGDQGRETQYF | TRBJ2-5 | TRBV7-2 | NA | NA
TGCGCCAGCAGCTTTTATCGAAGTGAGTTGTCCACGGGAGAGACCCAGTACTTC | CASSFYRSELSTGETQYF | TRBJ2-5 | TRBV5-1 | NA | NA
TGCGCCAGCAGCTTAACAGTCCTAGGGGCTGGGGATGAAAAACTGTTTTTT | CASSLTVLGAGDEKLFF | TRBJ1-4 | TRBV5-1 | NA | NA
TGCGCCAGCAGCTTGGTTGGGACAGGAGGAGACGAGCAGTACTTC | CASSLVGTGGDEQYF | TRBJ2-7 | TRBV5-1 | NA | TRBD1
TGCGCCAGTGAGAATAGGGGGCAAGGAGATACGCAGTATTTT | CASENRGQGDTQYF | TRBJ2-3 | TRBV5-1 | NA | TRBD1
TGTGCCAGCAGCGTCCAGGGGTTCGTGACCGGGGAGCTGTTTTTT | CASSVQGFVTGELFF | TRBJ2-2 | TRBV9 | NA | NA
TGTGCCAGCGCCTCGGTCCCGGGAGTGTCCTACAATGAGCAGTTCTTC | CASASVPGVSYNEQFF | TRBJ2-1 | TRBV27 | NA | NA
TGTGCCAGCAGCCAGGACAGGATTATGAGCAACTATGGCTACACCTTC | CASSQDRIMSNYGYTF | TRBJ1-2 | TRBV6-6 | once | TRBD1
TGTGCCAGCAGTGTTGAGGCGGGAGGTCACACCGGGGAGCTGTTTTTT | CASSVEAGGHTGELFF | TRBJ2-2 | TRBV6-4 | once | TRBD2
TGTGCCAGCAGTCCCGGGACAGCCCCATACGAGCAGTACTTC | CASSPGTAPYEQYF | TRBJ2-7 | TRBV28 | NA | TRBD1
TGTGCCAGCAGCTTACGGGGGTCCGGAACCGGGGAGCTGTTTTTT | CASSLRGSGTGELFF | TRBJ2-2 | TRBV5-4 | few | NA
TGCAGCGTTGAAGAAGGAGGGGCGGGCTACACCTTC | CSVEEGGAGYTF | TRBJ1-2 | TRBV29-1 | NA | NA
TGTGCCAGCAGCTTAGGCAGGGTCAGCACCGGGGAGCTGTTTTTT | CASSLGRVSTGELFF | TRBJ2-2 | TRBV7-9 | NA | NA
TGCGCCAGCAGCTTGTACGGGACTAGCGGGGTTGGTGGGTACACAGATACGCAGTATTTT | CASSLYGTSGVGGYTDTQYF | TRBJ2-3 | TRBV5-1 | NA | TRBD2
TGTGCCAGCAGGACTCGAACGCAAGGACTCTACACAGATACGCAGTATTTT | CASRTRTQGLYTDTQYF | TRBJ2-3 | TRBV2 | NA | NA
TGTGCCAGCAGTGGGACAAGCGGGGGCTCCTACGAGCAGTACTTC | CASSGTSGGSYEQYF | TRBJ2-7 | TRBV2 | NA | TRBD2
TGTGCCAGCAGCCCGGAGGACAGCAACCACTATGGCTACACCTTC | CASSPEDSNHYGYTF | TRBJ1-2 | TRBV7-9 | NA | NA
TGTGCCAGCAGTGATTCCTTAACTAGCGGGAAGAGGAATGAGCAGTTCTTC | CASSDSLTSGKRNEQFF | TRBJ2-1 | TRBV6-1 | NA | TRBD2
TGTGCCACCAGCCTCCGACAGGGATCTGAAGCTTTCTTT | CATSLRQGSEAFF | TRBJ1-1 | TRBV15 | NA | TRBD1
TGTGCCAGCTCGAACGGTAACTCCGATGAGCAGTTCTTC | CASSNGNSDEQFF | TRBJ2-1 | TRBV18 | NA | NA
TGCAGCGTTGGGGGGGCAGGGTCCTACGAGCAGTACTTC | CSVGGAGSYEQYF | TRBJ2-7 | TRBV29-1 | NA | NA
TGCGCCAGCAGCCGTGGACTAGCGGGGATCGCGAACACCGGGGAGCTGTTTTTT | CASSRGLAGIANTGELFF | TRBJ2-2 | TRBV4-1 | NA | TRBD2
TGTGCCAGCAGTTCCGCGTGGGCTTCTAGGTCGACGCAGTATTTT | CASSSAWASRSTQYF | TRBJ2-3 | TRBV27 | NA | NA
TGTGCCAGCAGCCAATATGAGGATTACCGAGGGGAGACCCAGTACTTC | CASSQYEDYRGETQYF | TRBJ2-5 | TRBV4-2 | NA | NA
TGTGCCAGCAGTTTCAGGGGCGGGAGGGCCAACGTCCTGACTTTC | CASSFRGGRANVLTF | TRBJ2-6 | TRBV28 | few | NA